This TCR beta chain came from a study of glioma-infiltrating T cells. The CDR3 is made up of 14 amino acids. Germline V gene sequence: CDR1 SGHTA, CDR2 FQGNSA. Trimming cost V 5 bases and J 2 bases; bases outside gene matches: 6. Amplification of TCR alpha and beta CDR3 regions from RNA used iRepertoire nested multiplex PCR. One-step reverse transcription and amplification started from approximately 100-400 ng of tissue mRNA or PBMC total RNA. One entry per CDR3 protein, called by TCRdb with MiXCR from the multiplex PCR reads. The top ten hold roughly a fifth of the sample, which has fewer than 200,000 distinct CDR3 sequences, roughly 32% seen once. In this sample, this clonotype turned up many times.

The gene calls are TRBV7-2 and TRBJ2-7, with 7 positions matching TRBD2. The clonotype was recovered from a human donor with low-grade glioma or glioblastoma, undergoing nonglioma brain surgery, or in good health (not recorded which). Sequenced material: glioma tissue, nonneoplastic brain tissue, or PBMCs (not recorded which). The CDR3 sequence: CASSQRDGTYEQYF. As DNA, the CDR3 is TGTGCCAGCAGCCAGCGGGACGGTACCTACGAGCAGTACTTC.